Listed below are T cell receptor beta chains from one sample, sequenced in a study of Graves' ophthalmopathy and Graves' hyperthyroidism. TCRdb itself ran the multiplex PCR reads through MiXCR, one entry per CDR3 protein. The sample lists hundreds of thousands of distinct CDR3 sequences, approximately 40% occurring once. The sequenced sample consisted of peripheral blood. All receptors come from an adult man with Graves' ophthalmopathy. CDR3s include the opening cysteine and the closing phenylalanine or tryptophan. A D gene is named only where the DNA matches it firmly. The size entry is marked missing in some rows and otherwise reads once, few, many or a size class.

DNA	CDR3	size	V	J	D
TGTGCCAGCAGCAACCTGGACAGCCCCAGCTCCTACGAGCAGTACTTC	CASSNLDSPSSYEQYF	NA	TRBV16	TRBJ2-7	NA
TGTGCCAGTAGTAAGGTCGTGACAGGGGGCTCTCAGCCCCAGCATTTT	CASSKVVTGGSQPQHF	many	TRBV19	TRBJ1-5	TRBD1
TGCAGTGCTAGAGACGGGACTAGCGGGGGCTGGGAGCAGTACTTC	CSARDGTSGGWEQYF	NA	TRBV20-1	TRBJ2-7	TRBD2
TGTGCCAGCAGCCAAGAATCTGGGACAGGCAACTACGAGCAGTACTTC	CASSQESGTGNYEQYF	NA	TRBV7-9	TRBJ2-7	TRBD1
TGCAGTGCTCCCCGCGGCATACCCTATGGCTACACCTTC	CSAPRGIPYGYTF	many	TRBV20-1	TRBJ1-2	NA
TGTGCCAGCACAGAGAGGGTGACTGAAGCTTTCTTT	CASTERVTEAFF	few	TRBV6-1	TRBJ1-1	NA
TGCGCCAGCCTCTCTAGCGGCACAGATACGCAGTATTTT	CASLSSGTDTQYF	NA	TRBV10-2	TRBJ2-3	NA
TGTGCCAGCAGCCCCTTTAGTGGCCCGGGGACTGCGGGGGAGCAGTACTTC	CASSPFSGPGTAGEQYF	NA	TRBV7-9	TRBJ2-7	NA
TGTGCCAGTAGAAGGGACAGGGGTCCTTATAATTCACCCCTCCACTTT	CASRRDRGPYNSPLHF	NA	TRBV19	TRBJ1-6	TRBD1
TGTGCCTGGAGCCGATCCGGGGAGCTGTTTTTT	CAWSRSGELFF	few	TRBV7-9	TRBJ2-2	NA
TGTGCCAGCACCTCGTCGGCCCTGGGAGAGACCCAGTACTTC	CASTSSALGETQYF	NA	TRBV12-3/TRBV12-4	TRBJ2-5	NA
TGTGCCAGCAGCTCTGGACAGTTTAATTCACCCCTCCACTTT	CASSSGQFNSPLHF	NA	TRBV7-6	TRBJ1-6	NA
TGTGCCAGCAGCCAGGTTCAGACATACATGAACACTGAAGCTTTCTTT	CASSQVQTYMNTEAFF	NA	TRBV6-4	TRBJ1-1	NA
TGTGCCAGCAGCTTACTGGGCTTAGGGGAGCAGTACTTC	CASSLLGLGEQYF	few	TRBV7-3	TRBJ2-7	NA
TGTGCCAGCAGCCCCGACCCCGGGGTTCGGCCTGGAGGCTACACCTTC	CASSPDPGVRPGGYTF	NA	TRBV7-9	TRBJ1-2	NA
TGTGCCAGCAGGCCGACAGGGGCGGGAGAGACCCAGTACTTC	CASRPTGAGETQYF	NA	TRBV9	TRBJ2-5	TRBD1
TGTGCCAGCTCACGCCTACAGGGATTCGGAACTGAAGCTTTCTTT	CASSRLQGFGTEAFF	NA	TRBV18	TRBJ1-1	NA
TGCAGCGCCTCCGGGACTAGCGGGAGGATGTTGCCAGAGACCCAGTACTTC	CSASGTSGRMLPETQYF	many	TRBV29-1	TRBJ2-5	TRBD2
TGCAGCGTTTCCGAGACAGGGGTGGATGCTTTCTTT	CSVSETGVDAFF	many	TRBV29-1	TRBJ1-1	TRBD1
TGTGCCAGCAGCCCAGGGCGAGCGGGGGGTCAGACCCAGTACTTC	CASSPGRAGGQTQYF	NA	TRBV7-9	TRBJ2-5	TRBD2
TGCAGTGTTCCTACAGGGATTGGTAATTCACCCCTCCACTTT	CSVPTGIGNSPLHF	NA	TRBV20-1	TRBJ1-6	NA
TGTGCCATCAGTGAGGAGGGGGACAGGCCCCTAAGTGGCTACACCTTC	CAISEEGDRPLSGYTF	NA	TRBV10-3	TRBJ1-2	TRBD1
TGTGCCAGCAGCCGCTCGAAGCTCGGGGACCCAACCTACGAGCAGTACTTC	CASSRSKLGDPTYEQYF	many	TRBV7-2	TRBJ2-7	NA
TGCAGTGCGATGGGACGGATGAGCAATCAGCCCCAAGTACTGACTTTC	CSAMGRMSNQPQVLTF	NA	TRBV20-1	TRBJ2-6	NA